The source of this TCR beta chain is a study of T cells in Graves' hyperthyroidism and ophthalmopathy (dated by TCRdb to the late 2010s). Regarding the study in general: Peripheral blood samples were taken at initial diagnosis, before any treatment was given. To identify distinguishing TCR V-J signatures, a discovery cohort of around 100 patients was used, comprising 43 with Graves' ophthalmopathy and around 60 with stable Graves' hyperthyroidism. Prospective prediction of ophthalmopathy was tested in an independent validation cohort consisting of 18 hyperthyroidism patients and around 16 patients who later progressed to ophthalmopathy. The roughly 90 discovery patients were divided at random into training and test sets in a 7:3 ratio. In addition, the study compared T-cell repertoires in thyroid tissue and in blood from roughly 6 Graves' hyperthyroidism patients. Once sampling was done, hyperthyroidism patients were given methimazole at a starting dose of 30 mg daily, whereas ophthalmopathy patients were given high-dose intravenous methylprednisolone. The paper describes TCR Vbeta CDR3 sequencing of roughly 130 peripheral blood samples, made up of some 42 ophthalmopathy patients, around 78 hyperthyroidism patients and some 17 progressor patients. Here is what the overall study found, with its caveats: Most expanded thyroid clonotypes (frequency above 0.001) were also detected in blood, a finding suggesting that blood repertoires may reflect thyroid immune responses. During validation, the model predicted progression to ophthalmopathy a median of about 6.3 months ahead of onset, with around 65% sensitivity and 72.22% specificity. Ophthalmopathy was separated from stable hyperthyroidism by a 13 V-J signature model, with about 86% sensitivity and approximately 84% specificity obtained in cross-validation and 80%/75% obtained in testing. Sample size was not statistically predetermined, and blinding of investigators to group allocation was not performed.

A patient counted as having stable Graves' hyperthyroidism if no progression to ophthalmopathy occurred over 18 months of follow-up. Hyperthyroidism patients were newly diagnosed, with disease duration under 2 months, and aged 18 to 65 years. The study excluded patients with uncontrolled infections, other autoimmune diseases, pregnancy or lactation. Diagnoses were based on clinical symptoms, serum thyroxine and TRAb, thyroid ultrasound and orbital computed tomography. Ficoll-Paque density gradient centrifugation was used to isolate PBMCs from around 10 ml of fresh peripheral blood. Total RNA was extracted with Trizol reagent, and quality was checked on an Agilent 2100 Bioanalyzer. This clonotype was counted many times. Its cognate antigen has yet to be identified. No clone much larger than this one lies a single base away; base qualities are absent. At the junction V is shortened by 3 bases and J by 5 bases; bases outside the gene matches: 4. The CDR3 goes from the cysteine to the phenylalanine over 15 residues. Here the CDR3 DNA is all that survives: 45 bases in frame from base 1. From the germline V gene, CDR1 is KGHDR and CDR2 is SFDVKD.

The TCR beta CDR3 regions were amplified from RNA transcripts. A first-round RT-PCR of the TCR CDR3 used the HTBI primer set with the Qiagen OneStep RT-PCR kit. Libraries were constructed in a second round of multiplex PCR, after which size selection and purification were performed. Sequencing of the libraries was done on an Illumina HiSeq2000 using paired-end 100 bp reads. In the authors' own workflow: SOAPnuke was used to process the raw data, with reads discarded if the reads contained adapters or uncalled bases, had a mean Phred below 15, or lacked an exact constant-primer or identifier match. High-quality paired reads were merged with COPE v1.2.5, and unique nucleotide sequences were defined as clonotypes. Clonotypes were aligned to IMGT TRBV, TRBD and TRBJ reference segments using MiTCR v1.1. The analysis included only V-J combinations with a frequency above 0.0001, which together covered around 99% of the repertoires. The TCS score was defined as F50 (clonal expansion) divided by E x V (chaos), with BLOSUM62-based TCRdist calculated between CDR3 peptides within each V-J. Welch's t-statistics and random forest reduced some 510 V-J features to under 15, which were used in a naive Bayes classifier (R e1071). TCRdb passed the public sequencing reads through fastp at Q25 and MiXCR, retaining productive beta sequences. Every CDR3 protein is listed once, alongside the most common genes and DNA of its rows. TCRdb's processing, not the study's, gives the V and J calls here. The sample table shows 600,000 or so distinct CDR3 sequences, and 15% to 20% are seen once. Jointly, the top ten make up about 3.8% of the sample.

The receptor was derived from a woman aged 25 to 39 with Graves' hyperthyroidism. The material sequenced was blood. In this chain, TRBV24-1 is recombined with TRBJ2-7, with 12 middle bases fitting TRBD1. The CDR3 protein sequence reads: CATSDVGQGADEQYF. In nucleotides, the sequence is TGTGCCACCAGTGATGTGGGACAGGGGGCAGACGAGCAGTACTTC.